This T cell receptor beta chain derives from a study of CXCR3-negative and CXCR3-positive naive CD8 T cells. Naive CD8+ T cells showed CD45RO-CCR7+CD27+CD95-. The TRB cDNA libraries were prepared by 5' RACE with UMI labels. TCRdb reprocessed the 5' RACE reads and keeps a single row for each CDR3 protein, giving no DNA. The sample features 130,000 to 150,000 distinct CDR3 sequences, with 0.25% to 0.3% in its top ten. Germline V gene sequence: CDR1 SEHNR, CDR2 FQNEAQ (reference sequence). There are 14 residues in the CDR3. Study-wide findings and caveats: TCR interaction strength was inferred from TRB CDR3 physicochemistry, as CD5 matched across naive subsets. More hydrophobic TRB CDR3s occurred in CXCR3-positive than in CXCR3-negative naive cells. Each naive subset displayed comparably high diversity, whereas memory CD8+ cells displayed much lower diversity.

Concerning this clonotype itself: Its antigen is not identified.

The sequenced sample consisted of naive CXCR3+ CD8+ T cells from blood. Subset indicated: CD45RO-CCR7+CD27+CD95- naive CD8+ T cells expressing CXCR3 (TNR3+). The chain uses TRBV7-9 and TRBJ2-3. This TCR was recovered from a human donor in good health. Some clones in this sample may be carry-over from other donors' samples. CDR3 protein: CASRWTESTDTQYF.